The rows below give T cell receptor beta chains drawn from one sample of a study of T cell responses to AZD1222 COVID-19 vaccine. Measured with immunoSEQ multiplex PCR; TCRdb has only the in-frame clones, and not every one. The sample comprises 140,000 or so clones, approximately 93% of which are singletons, and 10% to 15% rests with the top ten. Specimen: peripheral blood, collected after recovery from COVID-19. The source is an adult who had recovered from COVID-19. Both conserved end residues are part of each CDR3. D genes are given only for firm matches. The listing skips clone size in some rows; elsewhere it reads once, few, many or a size class.

size: .; D: TRBD2; V: TRBV28; J: TRBJ2-3; CDR3: CASSSLGGGTDTQYF; DNA: TGTGCCAGCAGTTCCCTCGGGGGGGGGACAGATACGCAGTATTTT
size: .; D: .; V: TRBV28; J: TRBJ2-3; CDR3: CASSISVVTDTQYF; DNA: TGTGCCAGCAGTATTAGCGTAGTCACAGATACGCAGTATTTT
size: .; D: .; V: TRBV19; J: TRBJ1-1; CDR3: CASSIVRGLMNTEAFF; DNA: TGTGCCAGTAGTATAGTGCGGGGGCTCATGAACACTGAAGCTTTCTTT
size: .; D: TRBD2; V: TRBV11-1; J: TRBJ2-1; CDR3: CASRKGLAGAYEQFF; DNA: TGTGCCAGCAGGAAGGGACTAGCGGGAGCGTATGAGCAGTTCTTC
size: .; D: .; V: TRBV3-1/TRBV3-2; J: TRBJ1-5; CDR3: CASSQLAGNQPQHF; DNA: TGTGCCAGCAGCCAACTCGCGGGCAATCAGCCCCAGCATTTT
size: .; D: .; V: TRBV27; J: TRBJ1-5; CDR3: CASSRRTGNQPQHF; DNA: TGTGCCAGCAGCCGTAGGACAGGCAATCAGCCCCAGCATTTT
size: .; D: TRBD1; V: TRBV27; J: TRBJ2-2; CDR3: CASSPLEGAGTGELFF; DNA: TGTGCCAGCAGCCCTTTAGAGGGGGCGGGCACCGGGGAGCTGTTTTTT
size: .; D: .; V: TRBV5-1; J: TRBJ1-4; CDR3: CASSLEGGNEKLFF; DNA: TGCGCCAGCAGCTTGGAAGGAGGTAATGAAAAACTGTTTTTT
size: .; D: TRBD1; V: TRBV30; J: TRBJ1-4; CDR3: CAWSGTRTGRNEKLFF; DNA: TGTGCCTGGAGTGGGACCCGGACAGGGCGAAATGAAAAACTGTTTTTT
size: .; D: .; V: TRBV28; J: TRBJ2-7; CDR3: CASSLQGEQYF; DNA: TGTGCCAGCAGTCTACAGGGCGAGCAGTACTTC
size: once; D: TRBD2; V: TRBV6-6; J: TRBJ2-7; CDR3: CASSSRLAGSYEQYF; DNA: TGTGCCAGCAGTTCTCGACTAGCGGGCTCCTACGAGCAGTACTTC
size: .; D: .; V: TRBV11-2; J: TRBJ2-7; CDR3: CASSLLGQRGSYEQYF; DNA: TGTGCCAGCAGCCTACTCGGGCAGCGCGGCTCCTACGAGCAGTACTTC
size: .; D: .; V: TRBV19; J: TRBJ1-5; CDR3: CASSDRDSNQPQHF; DNA: TGTGCCAGTAGTGACAGAGATAGCAATCAGCCCCAGCATTTT
size: .; D: .; V: TRBV10-3; J: TRBJ2-1; CDR3: CAISRGVVDEQFF; DNA: TGTGCCATCAGTCGCGGGGTCGTCGATGAGCAGTTCTTC
size: .; D: TRBD2; V: TRBV3-1/TRBV3-2; J: TRBJ2-1; CDR3: CASSQLDSGRIDEQFF; DNA: TGTGCCAGCAGCCAACTTGATAGCGGGAGGATCGATGAGCAGTTCTTC
size: .; D: TRBD1; V: TRBV7-9; J: TRBJ2-2; CDR3: CASSPRTGNTGELFF; DNA: TGTGCCAGCAGCCCCCGGACAGGGAACACCGGGGAGCTGTTTTTT
size: .; D: .; V: TRBV5-5; J: TRBJ1-2; CDR3: CASSWGAAARLNYGYTF; DNA: TGTGCCAGCAGTTGGGGGGCAGCCGCACGATTAAACTATGGCTACACCTTC